This T cell receptor (beta chain) was sequenced in a study of early T cells in non-severe SARS-CoV-2 infection. Deletions cut 6 bases from V and 2 bases from J, with 7 bases between. The CDR3 loop spans 13 amino acids. Per germline, CDR1 MNHNY and CDR2 SVGAGI (reference sequence). This clonotype was seen at least ten times. TCRdb re-called the 5' RACE reads with MiXCR, one entry per CDR3 protein. The sample has 70,000 to 85,000 distinct CDR3 sequences; roughly an eighth are singletons. The sequence was obtained from an adult who was a healthcare worker with PCR-confirmed SARS-CoV-2 infection or an uninfected control (not recorded which). The chain carries TRBV6-6 and TRBJ2-2, with D uncertain. The specimen was whole blood. CDR3 DNA: TGTGCCAGCAGCTCCTCAAACACCGGGGAGCTGTTTTTT. Amino acid sequence: CASSSSNTGELFF.